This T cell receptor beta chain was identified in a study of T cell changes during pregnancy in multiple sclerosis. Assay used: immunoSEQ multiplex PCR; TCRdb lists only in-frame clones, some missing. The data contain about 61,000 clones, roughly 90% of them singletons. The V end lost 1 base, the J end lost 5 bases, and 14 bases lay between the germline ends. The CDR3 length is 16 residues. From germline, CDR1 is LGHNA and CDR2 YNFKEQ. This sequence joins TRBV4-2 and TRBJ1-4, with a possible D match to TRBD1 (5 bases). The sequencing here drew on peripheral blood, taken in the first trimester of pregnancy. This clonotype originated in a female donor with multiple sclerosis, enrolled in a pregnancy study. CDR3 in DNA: TGTGCCAGCAGCCAAGGGCGGGGGAGGGAGAATGAAAAACTGTTTTTT. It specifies CASSQGRGRENEKLFF.